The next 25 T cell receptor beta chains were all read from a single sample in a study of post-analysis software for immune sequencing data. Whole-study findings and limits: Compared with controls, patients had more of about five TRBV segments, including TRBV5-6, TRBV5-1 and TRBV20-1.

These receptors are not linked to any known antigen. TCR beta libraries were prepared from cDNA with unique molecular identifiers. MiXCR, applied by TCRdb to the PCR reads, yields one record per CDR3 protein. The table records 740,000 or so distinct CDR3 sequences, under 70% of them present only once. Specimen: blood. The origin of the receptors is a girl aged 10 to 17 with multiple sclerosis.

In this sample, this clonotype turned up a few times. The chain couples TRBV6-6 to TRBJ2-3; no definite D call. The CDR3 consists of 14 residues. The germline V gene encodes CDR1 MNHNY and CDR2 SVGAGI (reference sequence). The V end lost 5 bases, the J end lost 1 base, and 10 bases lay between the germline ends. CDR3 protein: CASSPRPGTDTQYF. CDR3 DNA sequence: TGTGCCAGCAGTCCCCGCCCAGGCACAGATACGCAGTATTTT.

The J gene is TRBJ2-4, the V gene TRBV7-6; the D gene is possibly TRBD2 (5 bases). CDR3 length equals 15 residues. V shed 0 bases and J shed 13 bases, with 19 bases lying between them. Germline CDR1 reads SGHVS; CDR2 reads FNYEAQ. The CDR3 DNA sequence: TGTGCCAGCAGCTTAGCGCATGGCGGCGCGAGGGAGCAGTACTTC. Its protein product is CASSLAHGGAREQYF. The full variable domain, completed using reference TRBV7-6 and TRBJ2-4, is GAGVSQSPRYKVTKRGQDVALRCDPISGHVSLYWYRQALGQGPEFLTYFNYEAQQDKSGLPNDRFSAERPEGSISTLTIQRTEQRDSAMYRCASSLAHGGAREQYFGAGTRLSVL.

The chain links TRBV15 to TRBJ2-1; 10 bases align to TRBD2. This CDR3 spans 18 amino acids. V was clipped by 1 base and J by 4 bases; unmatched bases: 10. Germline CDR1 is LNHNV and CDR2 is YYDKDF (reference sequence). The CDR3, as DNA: TGTGCCACCAGCAGAGGGCTAAGGACTAGCGGACAGTACAATGAGCAGTTCTTC. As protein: CATSRGLRTSGQYNEQFF.

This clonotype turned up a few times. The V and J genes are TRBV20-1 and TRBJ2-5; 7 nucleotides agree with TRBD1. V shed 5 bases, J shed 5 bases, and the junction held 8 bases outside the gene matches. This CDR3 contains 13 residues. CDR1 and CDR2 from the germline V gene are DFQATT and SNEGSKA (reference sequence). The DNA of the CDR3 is TGCAGTGCTCCCAGGACAGGTGTTGAGACCCAGTACTTC. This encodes CSAPRTGVETQYF.

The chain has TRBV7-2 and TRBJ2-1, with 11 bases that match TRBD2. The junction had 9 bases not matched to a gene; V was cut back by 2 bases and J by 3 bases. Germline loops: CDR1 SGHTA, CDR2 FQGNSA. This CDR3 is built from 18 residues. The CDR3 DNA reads TGTGCCAGCAGCTTATCTACTAGCGGGGGCCTTCTCTACAATGAGCAGTTCTTC. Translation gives CASSLSTSGGLLYNEQFF.

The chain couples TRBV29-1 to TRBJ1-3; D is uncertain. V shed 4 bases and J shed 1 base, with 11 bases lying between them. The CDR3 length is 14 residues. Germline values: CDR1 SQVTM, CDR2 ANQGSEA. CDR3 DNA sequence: TGCAGCGTTGGTCTGAGGACGTCTGGAAACACCATATATTTT. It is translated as CSVGLRTSGNTIYF.

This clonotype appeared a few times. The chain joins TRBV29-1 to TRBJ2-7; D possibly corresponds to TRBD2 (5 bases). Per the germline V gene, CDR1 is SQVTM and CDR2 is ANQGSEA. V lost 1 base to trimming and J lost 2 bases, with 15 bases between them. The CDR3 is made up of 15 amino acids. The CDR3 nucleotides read TGCAGCGTTGAAGGGCATGAGGGAGAGACCTACGAGCAGTACTTC. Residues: CSVEGHEGETYEQYF.

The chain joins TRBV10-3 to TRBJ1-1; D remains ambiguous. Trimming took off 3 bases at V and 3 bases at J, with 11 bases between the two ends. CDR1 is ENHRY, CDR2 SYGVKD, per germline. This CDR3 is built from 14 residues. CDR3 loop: CAISDAGRYTEAFF. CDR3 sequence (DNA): TGTGCCATCAGTGACGCCGGTAGGTACACTGAAGCTTTCTTT.

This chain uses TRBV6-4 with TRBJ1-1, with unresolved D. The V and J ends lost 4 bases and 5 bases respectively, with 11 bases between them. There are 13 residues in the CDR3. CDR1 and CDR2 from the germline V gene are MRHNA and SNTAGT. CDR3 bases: TGTGCCAGCAGTGCTCTCCTCGGGACTGAAGCTTTCTTT. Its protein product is CASSALLGTEAFF.

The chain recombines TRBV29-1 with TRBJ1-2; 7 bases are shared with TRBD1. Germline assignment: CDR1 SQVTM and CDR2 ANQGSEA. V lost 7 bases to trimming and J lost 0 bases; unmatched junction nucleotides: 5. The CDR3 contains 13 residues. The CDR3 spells CSAGTDSNYGYTF. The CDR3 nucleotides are TGCAGCGCTGGGACAGACTCTAACTATGGCTACACCTTC.

The CDR3 is CASSDGTGRYQETQYF. Written as DNA, the CDR3 is TGTGCCAGCAGTGACGGGACAGGGCGGTACCAAGAGACCCAGTACTTC. The rearrangement links TRBV6-1 to TRBJ2-5; TRBD1 aligns across 9 bases. CDR1 is MNHNS and CDR2 is SASEGT in the germline V gene. The CDR3 runs to 16 residues. The junction had 5 bases not matched to a gene; V was cut back by 3 bases and J by 0 bases.

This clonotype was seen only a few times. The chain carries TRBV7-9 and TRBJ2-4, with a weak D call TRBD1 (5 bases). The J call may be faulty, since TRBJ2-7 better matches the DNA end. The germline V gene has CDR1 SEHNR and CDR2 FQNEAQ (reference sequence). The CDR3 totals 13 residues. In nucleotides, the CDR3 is TGTGCCAGCAGCTACCAGGGTTTGGGCGAGCAGTACTTC. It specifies CASSYQGLGEQYF.

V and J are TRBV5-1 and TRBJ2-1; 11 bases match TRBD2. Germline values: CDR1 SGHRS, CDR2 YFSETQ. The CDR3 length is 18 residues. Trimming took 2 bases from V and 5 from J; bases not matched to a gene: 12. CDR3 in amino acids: CASSFRPLAGGSDNEQFF. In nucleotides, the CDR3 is TGCGCCAGCAGCTTCCGCCCCTTAGCGGGAGGGTCCGACAATGAGCAGTTCTTC.

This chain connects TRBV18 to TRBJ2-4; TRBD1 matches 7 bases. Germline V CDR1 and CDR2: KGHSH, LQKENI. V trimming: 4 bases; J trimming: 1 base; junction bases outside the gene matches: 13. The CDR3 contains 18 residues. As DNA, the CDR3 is TGTGCCAGCTCACACGGGACAGAGGACGTTAGGGCCAAAAACATTCAGTACTTC. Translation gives CASSHGTEDVRAKNIQYF.

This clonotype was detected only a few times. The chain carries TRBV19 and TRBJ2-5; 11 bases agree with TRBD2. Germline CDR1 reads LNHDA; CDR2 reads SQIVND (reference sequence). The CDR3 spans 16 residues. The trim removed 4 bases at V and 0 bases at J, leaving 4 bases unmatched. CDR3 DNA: TGTGCCAGTAGTACGGGACTAGCGGAGTACCAAGAGACCCAGTACTTC. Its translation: CASSTGLAEYQETQYF.

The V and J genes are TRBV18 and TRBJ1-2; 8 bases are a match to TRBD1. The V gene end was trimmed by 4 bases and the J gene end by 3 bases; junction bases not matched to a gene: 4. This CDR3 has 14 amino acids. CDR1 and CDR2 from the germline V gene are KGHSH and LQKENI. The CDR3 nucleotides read TGTGCCAGCTCACAACGGGACAGGCACTATGGCTACACCTTC. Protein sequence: CASSQRDRHYGYTF.

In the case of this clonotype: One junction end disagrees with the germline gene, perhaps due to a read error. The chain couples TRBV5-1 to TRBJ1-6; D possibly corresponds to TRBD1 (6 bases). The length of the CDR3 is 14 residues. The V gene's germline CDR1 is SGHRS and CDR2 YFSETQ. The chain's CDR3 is CASSLTGSNSPLHF. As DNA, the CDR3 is TGCGCCAGCAGCTTAACAGGGTCCAATTCGCCCCTCCACTTT.

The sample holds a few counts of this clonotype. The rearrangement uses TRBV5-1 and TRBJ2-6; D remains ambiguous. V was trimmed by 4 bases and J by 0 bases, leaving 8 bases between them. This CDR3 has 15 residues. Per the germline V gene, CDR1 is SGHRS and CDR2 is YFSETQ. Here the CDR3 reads CASSGVVSGANVLTF. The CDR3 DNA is TGCGCCAGCAGCGGGGTTGTCTCTGGGGCCAACGTCCTGACTTTC. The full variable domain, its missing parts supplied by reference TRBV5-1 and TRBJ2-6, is KAGVTQTPRYLIKTRGQQVTLSCSPISGHRSVSWYQQTPGQGLQFLFEYFSETQRNKGNFPGRFSGRQFSNSRSEMNVSTLELGDSALYLCASSGVVSGANVLTFGAGSRLTVL.

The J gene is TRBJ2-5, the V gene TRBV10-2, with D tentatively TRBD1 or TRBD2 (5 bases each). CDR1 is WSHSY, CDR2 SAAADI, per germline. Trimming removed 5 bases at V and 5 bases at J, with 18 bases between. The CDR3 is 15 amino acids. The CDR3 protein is CASSLPGPWEETQYF. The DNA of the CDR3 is TGCGCCAGCAGTCTTCCGGGACCCTGGGAGGAGACCCAGTACTTC.

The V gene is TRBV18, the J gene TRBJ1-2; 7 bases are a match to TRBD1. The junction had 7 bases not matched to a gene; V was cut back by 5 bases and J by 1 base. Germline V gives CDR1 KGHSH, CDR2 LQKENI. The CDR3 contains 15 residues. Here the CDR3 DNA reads TGTGCCAGCTCAATCACCGGGACAGTTAACTATGGCTACACCTTC. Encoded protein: CASSITGTVNYGYTF.

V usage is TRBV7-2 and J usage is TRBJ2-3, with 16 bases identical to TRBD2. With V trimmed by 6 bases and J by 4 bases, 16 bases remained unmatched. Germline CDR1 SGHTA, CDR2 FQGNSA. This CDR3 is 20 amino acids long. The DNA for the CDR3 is TGTGCCAGCAGGCAGGGTAGGGGGACTAGCGGGGGGGCTGGTCCAGATACGCAGTATTTT. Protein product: CASRQGRGTSGGAGPDTQYF.

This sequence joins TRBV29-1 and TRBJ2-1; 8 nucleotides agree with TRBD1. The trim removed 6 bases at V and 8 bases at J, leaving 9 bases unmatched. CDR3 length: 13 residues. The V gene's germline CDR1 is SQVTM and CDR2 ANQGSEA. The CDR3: CSVKTGVVHEQFF. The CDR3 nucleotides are TGCAGCGTGAAGACAGGGGTTGTACATGAGCAGTTCTTC.

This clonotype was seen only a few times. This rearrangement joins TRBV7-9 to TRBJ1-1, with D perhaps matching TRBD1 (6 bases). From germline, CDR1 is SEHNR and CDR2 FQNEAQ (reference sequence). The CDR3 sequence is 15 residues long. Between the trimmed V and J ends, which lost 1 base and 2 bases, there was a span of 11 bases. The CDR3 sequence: CASSLGAGGNTEAFF. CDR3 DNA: TGTGCCAGCAGCTTAGGCGCCGGGGGCAACACTGAAGCTTTCTTT.

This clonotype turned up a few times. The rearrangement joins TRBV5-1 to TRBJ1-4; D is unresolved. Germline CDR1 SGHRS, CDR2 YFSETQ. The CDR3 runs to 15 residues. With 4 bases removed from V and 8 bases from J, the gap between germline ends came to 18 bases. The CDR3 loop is CASSPENLRREKLFF. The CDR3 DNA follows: TGCGCCAGCAGCCCTGAAAACCTAAGAAGGGAAAAACTGTTTTTT.

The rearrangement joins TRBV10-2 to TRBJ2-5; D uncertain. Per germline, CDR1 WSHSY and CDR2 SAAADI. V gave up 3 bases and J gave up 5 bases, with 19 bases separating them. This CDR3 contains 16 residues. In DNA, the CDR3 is TGCGCCAGCAGTGACCCCCCGGACCGAAAACGGGAGACCCAGTACTTC. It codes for CASSDPPDRKRETQYF.